This T cell receptor (beta chain) stems from a study of blood T cell repertoires in COVID-19. The data were produced by immunoSEQ multiplex PCR, yet TCRdb's version contains in-frame clones alone and is incomplete. This repertoire shows about 400,000 clones, 87% found once; its top ten account for approximately 2%. This clone was seen more than once but under ten times. The V end was cut by 2 bases, the J end by 2 bases, with 9 bases between. CDR1 and CDR2 (germline): SGHAT, FQNNGV. This CDR3 has 14 residues. Sequences were obtained from PBMCs or T cells enriched from blood (not recorded which). This sequence joins TRBV11-2 and TRBJ1-2; tentatively, D is TRBD1 (6 bases). The sequence came from a woman between 18 and 29 years old with acute COVID-19. The CDR3 protein is CASSLSDRNYGYTF. The CDR3 DNA is TGTGCCAGCAGCTTATCGGACAGAAACTATGGCTACACCTTC.